This T cell receptor (beta chain) originates from a study of T cell repertoires in aging, cancer and after chemotherapy. Study results and limitations: Thymic emigration or peripheral T cell expansion may be impaired by lymphoid organ infiltration in hematological cancer.

Amplification of TCR beta used genomic DNA extracted from peripheral blood. About this clonotype: The antigen remains unidentified.

Rearranged V-D-J TRB sequences were amplified with a mixed TRB-A/B primer pool. TCRdb recomputed calls from the multiplex PCR reads with MiXCR, one row per CDR3 protein. The sample has around 2,500 distinct CDR3 sequences; 40% to 65% are singletons. Unmatched junction bases numbered 6, after V lost 5 bases and J lost 4 bases. The CDR3 contains 15 residues. CDR1 is KGHSH, CDR2 LQKENI, per germline. The clonotype comes from a human donor with a blood cancer. The donor label of this sample is uncertain. This chain links TRBV18 with TRBJ2-1; 9 bases agree with TRBD1. The sample was blood. CDR3 DNA sequence: TGTGCCAGCTCAAAAGGGACAGGGCCATACAATGAGCAGTTCTTC. This sequence encodes CASSKGTGPYNEQFF.